Presented here are 31 T cell receptor beta chains from one specimen sequenced in a study of PD-1 blockade in classical Hodgkin lymphoma. Using immunoSEQ multiplex PCR, the repertoire was profiled, and TCRdb retains in-frame clones only, with some absent. This sample has 40,000 to 50,000 clones; 70% to 90% occur once, and the top ten carry approximately 5.7%. Exposure to brentuximab vedotin varied, and each patient had relapsed following autologous stem cell transplantation. The source material was peripheral blood mononuclear cells (PBMCs), sampled before the second cycle of nivolumab. Receptors originate from a human donor with classical Hodgkin lymphoma.

The genes are TRBV19 and TRBJ1-3, with D maybe TRBD1 (5 bases). CDR3 size: 14 residues. V was clipped by 3 bases and J by 2 bases, with 8 bases between them. Germline CDR1 reads LNHDA; CDR2 reads SQIVND (reference sequence). Here the CDR3 DNA reads TGTGCCAGTAGTATTGGGACGGCTGGAAACACCATATATTTT. Encoded protein: CASSIGTAGNTIYF. Supplemented by reference TRBV19 and TRBJ1-3, the full variable domain reads DGGITQSPKYLFRKEGQNVTLSCEQNLNHDAMYWYRQDPGQGLRLIYYSQIVNDFQKGDIAEGYSVSREKKESFPLTVTSAQKNPTAFYLCASSIGTAGNTIYFGEGSWLTVV.

The J gene is TRBJ2-5, the V gene TRBV21-1; TRBD1 reflects the table's D call only, with no check against the DNA. TRBV21-1 is a recognized pseudogene. The CDR3 loop spans 16 amino acids. The CDR3 DNA is TGTGCCAGCAGCTATCCCTCCCCAGGGGTTCAAGAGACCCAGTACTTC. It is translated as CASSYPSPGVQETQYF.

CDR3 sequence: CASSLKTGVDYGYTF. The CDR3 DNA follows: TGTGCCAGCTCACTTAAGACAGGGGTGGACTATGGCTACACCTTC. This chain links TRBV18 with TRBJ1-2, with 8 positions matching TRBD1. From germline, CDR1 is KGHSH and CDR2 LQKENI. The CDR3 runs to 15 residues. Trimming took 4 bases from V and 3 from J; bases not matched to a gene: 7.

This rearrangement joins TRBV28 to TRBJ1-1; D is perhaps TRBD1 (6 bases). The ends were cut back, 6 bases at V and 4 bases at J, with 18 bases in the middle. The germline V gene has CDR1 MDHEN and CDR2 SYDVKM. The CDR3 is made up of 15 amino acids. The CDR3 coding sequence is TGTGCCAGCAGACCCCCCGGGACAAGCCCCACTGAAGCTTTCTTT. Its translation: CASRPPGTSPTEAFF.

The chain uses TRBV18 and TRBJ2-2; a possible D gene is TRBD2 (7 bases). Trimming pared 2 bases from V and 4 bases from J, leaving 11 bases between. CDR3 length equals 15 residues. The germline V gene has CDR1 KGHSH and CDR2 LQKENI. This chain's CDR3 is CASSPTGGVTGELFF. CDR3 nucleotide sequence: TGTGCCAGCTCACCAACGGGGGGCGTCACCGGGGAGCTGTTTTTT.

This clone showed up just a few times. The chain has TRBV11-2 and TRBJ1-5; 9 nucleotides line up with TRBD1. With V trimmed by 3 bases and J by 4 bases, 1 base remained unmatched. Germline-derived CDR1 and CDR2 are SGHAT and FQNNGV. This CDR3 has 14 residues. The CDR3, as DNA: TGTGCCAGCAGCTTCGACAGGGGGAATCAGCCCCAGCATTTT. Residues: CASSFDRGNQPQHF.

The chain links TRBV5-1 to TRBJ2-7, with 11 bases matching TRBD2. The CDR3 runs 18 residues. V dropped 1 base and J dropped 1; count of bases not matched to a gene: 10. The germline CDR1 and CDR2 sequences are SGHRS and YFSETQ. DNA of the CDR3: TGCGCCAGCAGCTTGAGTAGCGGGAGGGCCCAGAGATCCTACGAGCAGTACTTC. It translates to CASSLSSGRAQRSYEQYF.

The chain is built from TRBV29-1 and TRBJ1-2; the D gene is possibly TRBD1 (6 bases). The CDR3 runs 12 residues. V dropped 6 bases and J dropped 8 bases, with 16 bases sitting between them. Per germline, CDR1 SQVTM and CDR2 ANQGSEA. CDR3 DNA: TGCAGCGTCCGGACAGAGTCGTTGGGCTACACCTTC. Amino acid sequence: CSVRTESLGYTF.

This clone is a singleton in its sample. The chain recombines TRBV5-4 with TRBJ2-5; 7 nucleotides line up with TRBD1. The germline CDR1 and CDR2 sequences are SGHNT and YYREEE (reference sequence). The CDR3 has 14 amino acids. The V segment lost 3 bases and the J segment 1 base; nucleotides outside the gene matches: 3. CDR3 coding DNA: TGTGCCAGCAGCTCCGGACAGGCCCAAGAGACCCAGTACTTC. Its protein product is CASSSGQAQETQYF.

This clone occurred once. The gene calls are TRBV6-5 and TRBJ1-3; D uncertain. Trimming pared 6 bases from V and 7 bases from J, leaving 13 bases between. The CDR3 contains 13 residues. Germline V CDR1 and CDR2: MNHEY, SVGAGI. In nucleotides, the CDR3 is TGTGCCAGCAGGCGGGCTGGAGTGAACACCATATATTTT. Encoded protein: CASRRAGVNTIYF.

By sample share, this clone is medium-sized. The chain has TRBV18 and TRBJ2-7; 8 nucleotides align to TRBD1. Trimming at V came to 0 bases and at J to 3 bases, leaving 13 bases not matched to a gene. The CDR3 consists of 18 residues. The V gene's germline CDR1 is KGHSH and CDR2 LQKENI. As DNA, the CDR3 is TGTGCCAGCTCACCACCTGAGGAGCATAGGACAGGGTTCTACGAGCAGTACTTC. Its translation is CASSPPEEHRTGFYEQYF.

This clone was picked up a small number of times. The chain is built from TRBV10-3 and TRBJ2-3, with D possibly matching TRBD2 (5 bases). The germline V gene encodes CDR1 ENHRY and CDR2 SYGVKD. This CDR3 is 14 amino acids long. Trimming stripped 6 bases from V and 4 bases from J, with 14 bases between. CDR3 sequence reads: CAISFAGGSDTQYF. The CDR3 DNA follows: TGTGCCATCAGCTTCGCTGGCGGGTCAGATACGCAGTATTTT.

J is TRBJ2-2 and V is TRBV4-1; 8 nucleotides match TRBD1. The germline CDR1 and CDR2 sequences are MGHRA and YSYEKL. The CDR3 has 16 residues. J lost 7 bases, V lost 0 bases, and 7 bases had no gene match. The CDR3 DNA is TGCGCCAGCAGCCAAGAGGGGCAGGGGGCGGTCGGGGAGCTGTTTTTT. Translating gives CASSQEGQGAVGELFF.

This clone was detected once. The rearrangement links TRBV28 to TRBJ2-3; TRBD2 matches 10 bases. The germline V gene encodes CDR1 MDHEN and CDR2 SYDVKM. The CDR3 covers 16 residues. With 6 bases clipped from V and 2 bases from J, the junction kept 8 bases outside the gene matches. The CDR3: CASSSSGGHLTDTQYF. Written as DNA, the CDR3 is TGTGCCAGCAGCTCTAGCGGGGGCCATCTCACAGATACGCAGTATTTT.

The V gene is TRBV6-1, the J gene TRBJ1-6; D is uncertain. CDR1 is MNHNS, CDR2 SASEGT, per germline. V gave up 0 bases and J gave up 8 bases, with 5 bases separating them. The CDR3 runs 13 residues. This CDR3 reads CASSEARDSPLHF. CDR3 bases: TGTGCCAGCAGTGAAGCACGGGATTCACCCCTCCACTTT.

This sequence joins TRBV7-2 and TRBJ2-1; D perhaps matches TRBD1 (6 bases). CDR3 length: 15 residues. Per germline, CDR1 SGHTA and CDR2 FQGNSA. V gave up 3 bases and J gave up 0 bases, with 9 bases separating them. The CDR3 bases are TGTGCCAGCAGCTTGGACAGTAGCTCCTACAATGAGCAGTTCTTC. Translating gives CASSLDSSSYNEQFF.

The V and J genes are TRBV19 and TRBJ1-5; maybe TRBD1 (6 bases). Germline assignment: CDR1 LNHDA and CDR2 SQIVND (reference sequence). This CDR3 comprises 14 residues. Between the trimmed V and J ends, which lost 6 bases and 5 bases, there was a span of 14 bases. CDR3 DNA sequence: TGTGCCAGTAGCTTTACAGGGTGGGATCAGCCCCAGCATTTT. Translating gives CASSFTGWDQPQHF.

This clone was seen once. The V call is TRBV5-8, the J call TRBJ1-4, with TRBD1 matching over 10 bases. The CDR3 contains 15 residues. Germline V gene sequence: CDR1 SGHTS, CDR2 YDEGEE. The J segment lost 4 bases and the V segment lost 4 bases, leaving 4 bases of the junction unmatched. CDR3 sequence: CASSLGQGNNEKLFF. CDR3 nucleotides: TGTGCCAGCAGCCTGGGACAGGGGAATAATGAAAAACTGTTTTTT.

V gene TRBV7-3 combines with J gene TRBJ2-5; TRBD2 might be the D (7 bases). V gave up 8 bases and J gave up 5 bases, with 15 bases separating them. Germline V gene lookup returns CDR1 SGHTA and CDR2 FQGTGA. CDR3 size: 13 residues. The CDR3 loop is CASSLGGLETQYF. CDR3 sequence (DNA): TGTGCCAGCTCCTTGGGGGGGCTTGAGACCCAGTACTTC.

The rearrangement links TRBV7-8 to TRBJ2-7, with D possibly being TRBD1 or TRBD2 (5 bases each). The germline V and J ends were trimmed by 3 bases and 0 bases, with 9 bases remaining between them. In germline, CDR1 is SGHVS, CDR2 FQNEAQ. CDR3 length equals 14 residues. CDR3 region: CASSLGRSSYEQYF. The CDR3 DNA sequence: TGTGCCAGCAGCTTGGGACGTAGCTCCTACGAGCAGTACTTC.

The chain recombines TRBV19 with TRBJ1-5; D is undetermined. Germline V gene lookup returns CDR1 LNHDA and CDR2 SQIVND (reference sequence). V lost 8 bases and J lost 0, with 11 bases in between. The CDR3 is 14 residues long. For the CDR3, the DNA is TGTGCCAGTTGCGTGGTAGCTAGCAATCAGCCCCAGCATTTT. Amino acids: CASCVVASNQPQHF.

The J gene is TRBJ1-1, the V gene TRBV28, with 8 bases aligning to TRBD1. The length of the CDR3 is 14 residues. Losses at the gene ends were 7 bases for V and 6 bases for J; bases not matched to a gene: 10. In germline, CDR1 is MDHEN, CDR2 SYDVKM. CDR3 residues: CASTYSGGPSEAFF. The CDR3, as DNA: TGTGCCAGCACCTATTCAGGGGGCCCGTCTGAAGCTTTCTTT.

This chain links TRBV5-1 with TRBJ2-7; 8 nucleotides agree with TRBD1. J lost 4 bases, V lost 0 bases, and 6 bases had no gene match. This CDR3 contains 15 residues. Germline V gene sequence: CDR1 SGHRS, CDR2 YFSETQ. CDR3 in DNA: TGCGCCAGCAGCTTGGCGGCAGGGGGCGGATACGAGCAGTACTTC. Its protein product is CASSLAAGGGYEQYF.

This sequence joins TRBV2 and TRBJ2-5; possibly TRBD2 for D (5 bases). Per germline, CDR1 SNHLY and CDR2 FYNNEI. There are 15 residues in the CDR3. Trimming removed 2 bases from V and 6 bases from J, with 16 bases in between. CDR3 DNA sequence: TGTGCCAGCAGTGAATCCCGGGGATGGAGGAAGACCCAGTACTTC. It translates to CASSESRGWRKTQYF.

The chain links TRBV9 to TRBJ2-7; the match to TRBD2 covers 11 bases. The germline CDR1 and CDR2 sequences are SGDLS and YYNGEE. The V gene end was trimmed by 0 bases and the J gene end by 7 bases; junction bases not matched to a gene: 9. This CDR3 has 16 residues. The CDR3, as DNA: TGTGCCAGCAGCGTAGAAGGGCTAGCGGGAGGAAGAGAGCAGTACTTC. Translation: CASSVEGLAGGREQYF.

V gene TRBV5-1 combines with J gene TRBJ1-1, with a weak D call TRBD1 (6 bases). The germline V gene has CDR1 SGHRS and CDR2 YFSETQ. CDR3 length: 16 residues. V lost 0 bases and J lost 3, with 15 bases in between. This chain's CDR3 is CASSLVGGKWDTEAFF. The CDR3 coding sequence is TGCGCCAGCAGCTTGGTAGGGGGGAAGTGGGACACTGAAGCTTTCTTT.

The sample holds a few counts of this clone. The chain is built from TRBV19 and TRBJ2-7; either TRBD1 or TRBD2 may fit D (5 bases each). This CDR3 contains 15 residues. Trimming stripped 5 bases from V and 4 bases from J, with 18 bases between. Germline V gene data show CDR1 as LNHDA and CDR2 as SQIVND (reference sequence). CDR3 residues: CASSQLRGPLYEQYF. The CDR3 nucleotides read TGTGCCAGTAGTCAACTACGGGGACCCCTTTACGAGCAGTACTTC.

The chain recombines TRBV28 with TRBJ2-7, with TRBD1 identical over 7 bases. Germline CDR1 and CDR2: MDHEN and SYDVKM. The CDR3 is 19 residues long. The V segment lost 3 bases and the J segment 4 bases; nucleotides outside the gene matches: 21. The CDR3 sequence is CASSFGPRWFGTECYEQYF. Written as DNA, the CDR3 is TGTGCCAGCAGTTTTGGCCCTCGATGGTTTGGGACAGAATGTTACGAGCAGTACTTC.

The rearrangement joins TRBV28 to TRBJ2-1; 7 bases map to TRBD1. From germline, CDR1 is MDHEN and CDR2 SYDVKM. Trimming at V came to 4 bases and at J to 8 bases, leaving 5 bases not matched to a gene. The CDR3 covers 13 residues. The CDR3, as DNA: TGTGCCAGCAGTTCGACAGGGAGCGATGAGCAGTTCTTC. Translating gives CASSSTGSDEQFF.

The chain uses TRBV9 and TRBJ2-1; TRBD2 matches at 14 bases. Germline lookup yields CDR1 SGDLS and CDR2 YYNGEE. The junction had 4 bases not matched to a gene; V was cut back by 0 bases and J by 8 bases. The CDR3 extends over 16 amino acids. The CDR3 loop is CASSVAGTSGRYEQFF. The CDR3, as DNA: TGTGCCAGCAGCGTAGCGGGGACTAGCGGGAGATATGAGCAGTTCTTC.

The chain recombines TRBV6-5 with TRBJ2-3; D is possibly TRBD2 (5 bases). CDR1 is MNHEY and CDR2 is SVGAGI in the germline V gene. The CDR3 runs 14 residues. Trimming shortened V by 0 bases and J by 1 base, and 5 bases separated the two germline ends. The CDR3: CASSYSGGTDTQYF. CDR3 nucleotide sequence: TGTGCCAGCAGTTACTCGGGAGGCACAGATACGCAGTATTTT.